These 23 T cell receptor beta chains were all obtained from the same sample, sequenced in a study of Ad26.COV2.S vaccination and SARS-CoV-2 variants. Sequencing was performed with immunoSEQ multiplex PCR; in TCRdb, only in-frame clones are kept and a portion is missing. The sample includes about 39,000 clones, 65% to 90% seen only once; the top ten take about 45%. The material sequenced was peripheral blood, taken after recovery from COVID-19. These receptors were collected from a human donor who had recovered from COVID-19.

The gene calls are TRBV19 and TRBJ1-3, with unresolved D. The ends were cut back, 3 bases at V and 0 bases at J, with 9 bases in the middle. Looked up from germline, CDR1 is LNHDA and CDR2 is SQIVND (reference sequence). CDR3 length equals 15 residues. CDR3 sequence reads: CASSIFPSSGNTIYF. The CDR3 nucleotides are TGTGCCAGTAGTATCTTTCCGAGCTCTGGAAACACCATATATTTT.

The V gene is TRBV6-5, the J gene TRBJ1-5; D is uncertain. CDR3 length: 14 amino acids. V gave up 10 bases and J gave up 5 bases, with 18 bases separating them. The V gene's germline CDR1 is MNHEY and CDR2 SVGAGI. CDR3 residues: CAINPGHRDQPQHF. The CDR3 coding sequence is TGTGCCATCAATCCGGGCCACCGGGATCAGCCCCAGCATTTT.

This chain joins TRBV5-1 and TRBJ2-1, with TRBD2 matching over 8 bases. Germline V lookup: CDR1 SGHRS, CDR2 YFSETQ. With 7 bases clipped from V and 3 bases from J, the junction kept 9 bases outside the gene matches. The CDR3 length is 15 residues. The CDR3 DNA reads as TGCGCCAGCGCATCCTTAGCGGGAAGCTACAATGAGCAGTTCTTC. It yields the protein CASASLAGSYNEQFF.

The chain joins TRBV10-3 to TRBJ2-1; 9 bases match TRBD2. The germline CDR1 and CDR2 sequences are ENHRY and SYGVKD. The CDR3 is 12 residues long. V gave up 9 bases and J gave up 8 bases; unmatched junction bases: 5. CDR3 amino acids: CAISGRSDEQFF. The CDR3 bases are TGTGCCATAAGCGGGAGGTCGGATGAGCAGTTCTTC.

J is TRBJ2-3 and V is TRBV7-2, with D tentatively TRBD2 (7 bases). The germline V and J ends were trimmed by 4 bases and 6 bases, with 14 bases remaining between them. Germline CDR1 SGHTA, CDR2 FQGNSA. This CDR3 has 14 residues. The CDR3 spells CASSSIGGADTQYF. The CDR3 region has the DNA TGTGCCAGCAGCTCGATAGGGGGGGCGGATACGCAGTATTTT.

The genes are TRBV6-1 and TRBJ1-2; no clear D gene. The CDR3 extends over 10 amino acids. V lost 2 bases and J lost 10, with 5 bases in between. Germline lookup yields CDR1 MNHNS and CDR2 SASEGT. Here the CDR3 reads CASSEHFYTF. The CDR3, as DNA: TGTGCCAGCAGTGAACACTTCTACACCTTC.

V is TRBV6-4 and J is TRBJ2-1, with D maybe TRBD2 (5 bases). The V gene lost 3 bases and the J gene lost 1 base, with 13 bases spanning the gap. Germline CDR1 and CDR2: MRHNA and SNTAGT. CDR3 length: 16 amino acids. In DNA, the CDR3 is TGTGCCAGCAGTGAGGACTTGGGTGGGTCCTACAATGAGCAGTTCTTC. Amino acid sequence: CASSEDLGGSYNEQFF.

The chain is built from TRBV12-3 or TRBV12-4 and TRBJ1-2; possibly TRBD1 for D (5 bases). The CDR3 length is 12 residues. V was shortened by 4 bases and J by 7 bases, with 10 bases between the two germline ends. The CDR3 DNA is TGTGCCAGCAGTTCCAGGGTCGGTGGCTACACCTTC. This gives the protein CASSSRVGGYTF.

This chain joins TRBV30 and TRBJ1-2, with 9 bases identical to TRBD1. The trim removed 1 base at V and 8 bases at J, leaving 5 bases unmatched. The germline V gene has CDR1 GTSNPN and CDR2 SVGIG (reference sequence). CDR3 size: 13 residues. The CDR3 bases are TGTGCCTGGAGTGAACAGGGGGCGGGGGGCTACACCTTC. Translated, it gives CAWSEQGAGGYTF. The whole variable domain, filled in from reference TRBV30 and TRBJ1-2, reads SQTIHQWPATLVQPVGSPLSLECTVEGTSNPNLYWYRQAAGRGLQLLFYSVGIGQISSEVPQNLSASRPQDRQFILSSKKLLLSDSGFYLCAWSEQGAGGYTFGSGTRLTVV.

The genes are TRBV6-4 and TRBJ2-6, with D possibly being TRBD1 (6 bases). V lost 8 bases and J 2 bases, leaving 13 bases between the germline ends. From germline, CDR1 is MRHNA and CDR2 SNTAGT. This CDR3 comprises 15 residues. CDR3 loop: CASGQGSPGANVLTF. Written as DNA, the CDR3 is TGTGCCAGCGGGCAGGGGTCCCCTGGGGCCAACGTCCTGACTTTC.

The chain couples TRBV18 to TRBJ1-5; the match to TRBD1 covers 9 bases. The length of the CDR3 is 16 residues. Germline V gene data show CDR1 as KGHSH and CDR2 as LQKENI. Trimming removed 5 bases from V and 3 bases from J; junction bases left unmatched: 8. CDR3 amino acids: CASSNRQGGINQPQHF. The DNA of the CDR3 is TGTGCCAGCTCAAATAGACAGGGGGGTATCAATCAGCCCCAGCATTTT.

The chain recombines TRBV5-1 with TRBJ2-6, with D possibly being TRBD1 or TRBD2 (5 bases each). From germline, CDR1 is SGHRS and CDR2 YFSETQ. V lost 1 base to trimming and J lost 2 bases, with 13 bases between them. The length of the CDR3 is 17 residues. The CDR3 sequence is CASSLRGVRAGANVLTF. CDR3 nucleotides: TGCGCCAGCAGCTTGAGAGGGGTGAGGGCTGGGGCCAACGTCCTGACTTTC.

The chain is built from TRBV30 and TRBJ1-1; 10 bases fit TRBD1. J was trimmed by 6 bases and V by 8 bases; bases with no gene match: 6. The CDR3 is 12 amino acids. The germline V gene encodes CDR1 GTSNPN and CDR2 SVGIG (reference sequence). In DNA form, the CDR3 reads TGTGCCGCGGGACAGGGGATGCCTGAAGCTTTCTTT. Translated: CAAGQGMPEAFF.

The chain couples TRBV24-1 to TRBJ1-1; 8 bases are a match to TRBD1. Germline V gives CDR1 KGHDR, CDR2 SFDVKD. V lost 7 bases and J lost 0; bases outside the gene matches: 3. The CDR3 covers 14 residues. This CDR3 is CATRETGVNTEAFF. In nucleotides, the CDR3 is TGTGCCACCAGGGAGACAGGGGTGAACACTGAAGCTTTCTTT.

This clone was recorded a few times. The genes are TRBV6-5 and TRBJ1-5; possibly TRBD1 for D (6 bases). CDR1 and CDR2 (germline): MNHEY, SVGAGI. V lost 8 bases and J 3 bases, leaving 14 bases between the germline ends. There are 14 residues in the CDR3. CDR3 in DNA: TGTGCCAGCGGTAGAGGGGGGGTCAATCAGCCCCAGCATTTT. It yields the protein CASGRGGVNQPQHF.

The rearrangement uses TRBV6-5 and TRBJ1-2, with D possibly TRBD1 on 5 matching bases. The germline CDR1 and CDR2 sequences are MNHEY and SVGAGI. The V and J ends lost 4 bases and 4 bases respectively, with 16 bases between them. The CDR3 is 15 amino acids. CDR3 nucleotides: TGTGCCAGCAGTTCGTGGGACTTTGGCGTCTATGGCTACACCTTC. This encodes CASSSWDFGVYGYTF.

The chain joins TRBV7-9 to TRBJ2-7; 7 nucleotides align to TRBD2. Losses at the gene ends were 5 bases for V and 2 bases for J; bases not matched to a gene: 6. Germline loops: CDR1 SEHNR, CDR2 FQNEAQ (reference sequence). The CDR3 extends over 14 amino acids. The chain's CDR3 is CASSTSSGAYEQYF. The CDR3 coding sequence is TGTGCCAGCAGCACGTCTAGCGGTGCCTACGAGCAGTACTTC.

Only one count was recorded for this clone. The V gene is TRBV5-4, the J gene TRBJ2-3; 9 nucleotides line up with TRBD2. The CDR3 extends over 17 amino acids. CDR1 is SGHNT, CDR2 YYREEE, per germline (reference sequence). V lost 4 bases, J lost 4 bases, and 13 bases stayed unmatched. In DNA, the CDR3 is TGTGCCAGCAGCCCAGCCACCTGGACTAGCGCCGCAGATACGCAGTATTTT. This codes for CASSPATWTSAADTQYF. The full variable domain, rest sourced from reference TRBV5-4 and TRBJ2-3, is ETGVTQSPTHLIKTRGQQVTLRCSSQSGHNTVSWYQQALGQGPQFIFQYYREEENGRGNFPPRFSGLQFPNYSSELNVNALELDDSALYLCASSPATWTSAADTQYFGPGTRLTVL.

This chain uses TRBV19 with TRBJ1-4; 7 bases match TRBD1. CDR1 LNHDA and CDR2 SQIVND come from the germline V gene (reference sequence). Unmatched junction bases numbered 19, after V lost 8 bases and J lost 4 bases. The CDR3 is made up of 18 amino acids. The DNA of the CDR3 is TGTGCCAGTCAAAAAGGGACAGCAGCACGGAGCCTTAATGAAAAACTGTTTTTT. The encoded protein is CASQKGTAARSLNEKLFF.

V usage is TRBV30 and J usage is TRBJ1-2; D is unclear. The CDR3 extends over 12 amino acids. Germline loops: CDR1 GTSNPN, CDR2 SVGIG (reference sequence). The V gene lost 1 base and the J gene lost 4 bases, with 7 bases spanning the gap. The CDR3 coding sequence is TGTGCCTGGAGTGGTGGATCCTATGGCTACACCTTC. Protein product: CAWSGGSYGYTF.

This clone was observed a single time. The chain is built from TRBV14 and TRBJ1-2, with D uncertain. This CDR3 has 13 residues. V lost 4 bases and J lost 0, with 6 bases in between. Germline V gene sequence: CDR1 SGHDN, CDR2 FVKESK. This CDR3 reads CASSRTANYGYTF. Here the CDR3 DNA reads TGTGCCAGCAGCCGGACGGCTAACTATGGCTACACCTTC.

The chain is built from TRBV5-8 and TRBJ1-2, with D tentatively TRBD1 (5 bases). V was cut by 0 bases and J by 4 bases, with 7 bases left in between. Germline CDR1 reads SGHTS; CDR2 reads YDEGEE. This CDR3 region has 13 residues. The CDR3 is CASSLGGGYGYTF. The CDR3 nucleotides are TGTGCCAGCAGCTTGGGTGGGGGCTATGGCTACACCTTC.

The rearrangement uses TRBV5-5 and TRBJ2-7, with 8 bases fitting TRBD2. The CDR3 length is 17 residues. The V and J ends lost 0 bases and 5 bases, in that order; junction bases with no gene match: 13. Per germline, CDR1 SGHKS and CDR2 YYEKEE (reference sequence). Here the CDR3 DNA reads TGTGCCAGCAGCTTGGCCATGAGGAGCGGGAGATGGAACGAGCAGTACTTC. Protein sequence: CASSLAMRSGRWNEQYF.